The next 26 T cell receptor beta chains were all read from a single sample in a study of cytomegalovirus exposure and HLA in healthy donors. Clones were sequenced by immunoSEQ multiplex PCR, and TCRdb holds only the in-frame ones, with some missing. The sample has about 73,000 clones, around 93% seen once. Sequencing was done on a sample of PBMCs. These TCRs come from a woman between 18 and 29 years old in good health and CMV-seronegative.

V is TRBV12-5 and J is TRBJ1-1; the D is unclear. The CDR3 consists of 13 residues. Germline V gene lookup returns CDR1 LGHNT and CDR2 FRNRAP. V was trimmed by 9 bases and J by 0 bases, leaving 11 bases between them. In DNA, the CDR3 is TGTGCTAGCGCCACGGTATTGAACACTGAAGCTTTCTTT. Encoded protein: CASATVLNTEAFF.

This clone was recorded once. This rearrangement joins TRBV28 to TRBJ1-1; no reliable D call. With 3 bases removed from V and 0 bases from J, the gap between germline ends came to 8 bases. The CDR3 is 14 amino acids. Germline CDR1 is MDHEN and CDR2 is SYDVKM. CDR3 sequence (DNA): TGTGCCAGCAGTTTTTCCAGAATGAACACTGAAGCTTTCTTT. Its translation is CASSFSRMNTEAFF. The variable domain in full, completed from reference TRBV28 and TRBJ1-1, reads DVKVTQSSRYLVKRTGEKVFLECVQDMDHENMFWYRQDPGLGLRLIYFSYDVKMKEKGDIPEGYSVSREKKERFSLILESASTNQTSMYLCASSFSRMNTEAFFGQGTRLTVV.

The chain is built from TRBV10-3 and TRBJ2-2; 7 bases are a match to TRBD1. This CDR3 is 15 amino acids long. The germline V gene encodes CDR1 ENHRY and CDR2 SYGVKD. V was pared by 6 bases and J by 0 bases, with 4 bases of the junction left unmatched. The CDR3 protein is CAIRSGTANTGELFF. CDR3 DNA: TGTGCCATCAGATCCGGGACAGCGAACACCGGGGAGCTGTTTTTT.

The chain employs TRBV5-8 and TRBJ1-1; D remains ambiguous. The CDR3 runs to 15 residues. Trimming left V 6 bases short and J 0 bases short, with 15 bases between. Per germline, CDR1 SGHTS and CDR2 YDEGEE. The CDR3 nucleotides read TGTGCCAGCACCGTGGTGGGCAGGATGAACACTGAAGCTTTCTTT. Amino acids: CASTVVGRMNTEAFF.

V usage is TRBV2 and J usage is TRBJ1-2, with TRBD1 as a possible D gene (5 bases). The CDR3 runs 14 residues. V was cut by 5 bases and J by 4 bases, with 14 bases left in between. The germline gives CDR1 SNHLY, CDR2 FYNNEI. Here the CDR3 DNA reads TGTGCCAGCAGTTCGGGACTCCTAATCTATGGCTACACCTTC. It yields the protein CASSSGLLIYGYTF.

The chain carries TRBV5-6 and TRBJ1-4, with 7 bases identical to TRBD1. J gave up 6 bases and V 5 bases, and 16 bases lay outside the gene matches. The CDR3 extends over 17 amino acids. Germline V lookup: CDR1 SGHDT, CDR2 YYEEEE. The DNA of the CDR3 is TGTGCCAGCAGTCTACAGGGGTTCTATTCGATTGATGAAAAACTGTTTTTT. Its protein is CASSLQGFYSIDEKLFF.

The CDR3 DNA is TGTGCCAGCAGCCAGCCGACAGGACCGAATGAAAAACTGTTTTTT. Translation gives CASSQPTGPNEKLFF. V usage is TRBV4-2 and J usage is TRBJ1-4, with D possibly matching TRBD1 (6 bases). Germline CDR1 LGHNA, CDR2 YNFKEQ. The CDR3 contains 15 residues. V was pared by 3 bases and J by 5 bases, with 13 bases between.

The rearrangement uses TRBV5-6 and TRBJ2-1, with TRBD1 as a possible D gene (5 bases). With 0 bases removed from V and 1 base from J, the gap between germline ends came to 14 bases. Germline V CDR1 and CDR2: SGHDT, YYEEEE. CDR3 size: 17 residues. CDR3 sequence reads: CASSLGTLSYSYNEQFF. The CDR3 nucleotides are TGTGCCAGCAGCTTGGGGACACTGTCCTATTCCTACAATGAGCAGTTCTTC.

The chain uses TRBV28 and TRBJ2-1; 7 bases map to TRBD1. V gave up 7 bases and J gave up 2 bases; unmatched junction bases: 8. Per germline, CDR1 MDHEN and CDR2 SYDVKM. The CDR3 loop spans 15 amino acids. CDR3 coding DNA: TGTGCCAGCACCCAGGGACAGTTAGCCTACAATGAGCAGTTCTTC. The encoded protein is CASTQGQLAYNEQFF. Filled out from reference TRBV28 and TRBJ2-1, the complete variable domain reads DVKVTQSSRYLVKRTGEKVFLECVQDMDHENMFWYRQDPGLGLRLIYFSYDVKMKEKGDIPEGYSVSREKKERFSLILESASTNQTSMYLCASTQGQLAYNEQFFGPGTRLTVL.

The rearrangement joins TRBV27 to TRBJ2-7; 8 bases are a match to TRBD1. The CDR3 contains 16 residues. Per germline, CDR1 MNHEY and CDR2 SMNVEV (reference sequence). V trimming: 6 bases; J trimming: 5 bases; junction bases outside the gene matches: 15. In DNA form, the CDR3 reads TGTGCCAGCAGCTTCTACCCGGGACAGGTCCTCCACGAGCAGTACTTC. This encodes CASSFYPGQVLHEQYF.

V and J are TRBV18 and TRBJ2-3, with TRBD2 as a possible D gene (6 bases). Germline assignment: CDR1 KGHSH and CDR2 LQKENI. Trimming took 5 bases from V and 4 from J, leaving 16 bases between them. This CDR3 comprises 15 residues. This CDR3 reads CASSRGGVGSDTQYF. In DNA, the CDR3 is TGTGCCAGCTCAAGGGGCGGGGTTGGATCAGATACGCAGTATTTT.

J is TRBJ2-5 and V is TRBV30, with TRBD2 matching over 10 bases. The CDR3 contains 16 residues. Germline values: CDR1 GTSNPN, CDR2 SVGIG (reference sequence). V lost 2 bases and J lost 0; bases outside the gene matches: 6. The CDR3 DNA sequence: TGTGCCTGGAGTCCTGGACTAGCGGCAAACCAAGAGACCCAGTACTTC. Translated: CAWSPGLAANQETQYF.

The chain employs TRBV5-6 and TRBJ2-4; 7 nucleotides match TRBD2. The CDR3 loop spans 13 amino acids. V trimming: 0 bases; J trimming: 10 bases; junction bases outside the gene matches: 4. Germline CDR1 and CDR2: SGHDT and YYEEEE. The CDR3 sequence: CASSLAPGGIQYF. In nucleotides, the CDR3 is TGTGCCAGCAGCTTGGCCCCGGGGGGTATTCAGTACTTC.

The V call is TRBV15, the J call TRBJ2-1, with 7 bases identical to TRBD1. The germline V gene encodes CDR1 LNHNV and CDR2 YYDKDF (reference sequence). CDR3 length: 16 amino acids. V gave up 0 bases and J gave up 2 bases; unmatched junction bases: 4. CDR3 nucleotide sequence: TGTGCCACCAGCAGAGAGGGGGACAGAGCCTACAATGAGCAGTTCTTC. Protein product: CATSREGDRAYNEQFF.

The V and J genes are TRBV6-4 and TRBJ2-1; 13 nucleotides agree with TRBD2. The J segment lost 8 bases and the V segment lost 6 bases, leaving 4 bases of the junction unmatched. The CDR3 loop spans 14 amino acids. CDR1 is MRHNA, CDR2 SNTAGT, per germline. CDR3 in DNA: TGTGCCAGCAGCGGACTAGCGGGAGTTGATGAGCAGTTCTTC. Its protein is CASSGLAGVDEQFF.

The table lists this clone with a count of one. The J gene is TRBJ2-1, the V gene TRBV11-3; no reliable D call. V was cut by 2 bases and J by 8 bases, with 7 bases left in between. The germline gives CDR1 SGHNT, CDR2 YENEEA. The CDR3 spans 12 residues. CDR3 in amino acids: CASSLREHEQFF. The DNA for the CDR3 is TGTGCCAGCAGCTTAAGAGAGCATGAGCAGTTCTTC.

The V call is TRBV29-1, the J call TRBJ1-5; 12 bases match TRBD1. The junction had 3 bases not matched to a gene; V was cut back by 6 bases and J by 6 bases. Germline V gives CDR1 SQVTM, CDR2 ANQGSEA. The CDR3 runs to 13 residues. The CDR3 DNA sequence: TGCAGCGTGGGACAGGGGGCGGGTCAGCCCCAGCATTTT. The encoded protein is CSVGQGAGQPQHF.

This clone has just a few counts. This chain uses TRBV2 with TRBJ1-4; a possible D gene is TRBD1 (6 bases). Between the trimmed V and J ends, which lost 7 bases and 5 bases, there was a span of 11 bases. This CDR3 region has 13 residues. Per the germline V gene, CDR1 is SNHLY and CDR2 is FYNNEI. The CDR3 region is CASNYRENEKLFF. In DNA, the CDR3 is TGTGCCAGCAACTACAGGGAGAATGAAAAACTGTTTTTT.

This chain joins TRBV5-6 and TRBJ2-7; maybe TRBD1 (6 bases). From germline, CDR1 is SGHDT and CDR2 YYEEEE. This CDR3 contains 17 residues. Trimming left V 4 bases short and J 3 bases short, with 23 bases between. The CDR3 is CASSPPLQDSSFYEQYF. In DNA, the CDR3 is TGTGCCAGCAGCCCCCCCTTGCAGGACAGCTCGTTCTACGAGCAGTACTTC. The full variable domain, in which reference TRBV5-6 and TRBJ2-7 provide the parts outside the CDR3, is DAGVTQSPTHLIKTRGQQVTLRCSPKSGHDTVSWYQQALGQGPQFIFQYYEEEERQRGNFPDRFSGHQFPNYSSELNVNALLLGDSALYLCASSPPLQDSSFYEQYFGPGTRLTVT.

This clone is a singleton in its sample. This rearrangement joins TRBV7-8 to TRBJ2-2; no reliable D call. Germline V gene data show CDR1 as SGHVS and CDR2 as FQNEAQ. The CDR3 has 15 residues. V was cut by 0 bases and J by 2 bases, with 7 bases left in between. The CDR3 protein is CASSLAGPNTGELFF. The CDR3 coding sequence is TGTGCCAGCAGCTTAGCTGGGCCAAACACCGGGGAGCTGTTTTTT.

This chain joins TRBV27 and TRBJ2-3, with 11 bases aligning to TRBD1. Germline CDR1 reads MNHEY; CDR2 reads SMNVEV (reference sequence). The CDR3 covers 14 residues. V shed 4 bases, J shed 4 bases, and the junction held 1 base outside the gene matches. The CDR3, as DNA: TGTGCCAGCAGTTGGACAGGGGGCGCAGATACGCAGTATTTT. This codes for CASSWTGGADTQYF.

V gene TRBV23-1 combines with J gene TRBJ2-5; D may be TRBD2 (5 bases). TRBV23-1 is identified as an open reading frame with a role that is uncertain. The CDR3 is 13 amino acids. Trimming cost V 7 bases and J 3 bases, with 12 bases left between them. CDR3 nucleotide sequence: TGCGCCAGCAATCGAGGGAGAGAAGAGACCCAGTACTTC. Encoded protein: CASNRGREETQYF.

The CDR3 sequence is CASTIRGGLYNEQFF. The CDR3 nucleotides are TGTGCCAGCACCATTCGCGGGGGACTTTACAATGAGCAGTTCTTC. The gene calls are TRBV27 and TRBJ2-1, with 7 bases identical to TRBD2. V lost 7 bases and J lost 4; bases outside the gene matches: 10. In germline, CDR1 is MNHEY, CDR2 SMNVEV (reference sequence). This CDR3 spans 15 amino acids.

This chain links TRBV7-9 with TRBJ2-3; 8 bases fit TRBD1. Germline-derived CDR1 and CDR2 are SEHNR and FQNEAQ (reference sequence). The CDR3 is 16 amino acids. Trimming removed 4 bases from V and 4 bases from J; junction bases left unmatched: 10. CDR3 amino acids: CASSSQGRGQSDTQYF. The CDR3 DNA follows: TGTGCCAGCAGCTCTCAGGGCAGGGGGCAATCAGATACGCAGTATTTT. The full variable domain, in which reference TRBV7-9 and TRBJ2-3 provide the parts outside the CDR3, is DTGVSQNPRHKITKRGQNVTFRCDPISEHNRLYWYRQTLGQGPEFLTYFQNEAQLEKSRLLSDRFSAERPKGSFSTLEIQRTEQGDSAMYLCASSSQGRGQSDTQYFGPGTRLTVL.

V and J are TRBV9 and TRBJ1-2; TRBD1 might be the D (5 bases). V lost 0 bases and J lost 7, with 10 bases in between. The CDR3 has 13 amino acids. Looked up from germline, CDR1 is SGDLS and CDR2 is YYNGEE. CDR3 amino acids: CASSVAQGTGYTF. Here the CDR3 DNA reads TGTGCCAGCAGCGTAGCTCAGGGTACTGGCTACACCTTC.

J is TRBJ1-2 and V is TRBV2; D is possibly TRBD1 (5 bases). Germline values: CDR1 SNHLY, CDR2 FYNNEI. CDR3 length: 13 residues. Trimming took 11 bases from V and 4 from J, leaving 17 bases between them. The CDR3 is CAGEIEQGYGYTF. In DNA, the CDR3 is TGTGCCGGAGAAATCGAGCAGGGCTATGGCTACACCTTC.